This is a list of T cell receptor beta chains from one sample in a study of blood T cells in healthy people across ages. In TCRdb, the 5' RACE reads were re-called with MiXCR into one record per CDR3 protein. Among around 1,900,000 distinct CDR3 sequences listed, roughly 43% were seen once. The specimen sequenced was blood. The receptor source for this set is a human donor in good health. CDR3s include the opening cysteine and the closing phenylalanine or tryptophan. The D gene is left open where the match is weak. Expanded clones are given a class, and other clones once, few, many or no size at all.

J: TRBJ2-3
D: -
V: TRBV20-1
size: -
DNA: TGCAGTGCTAGAGATCGGACAGAGTTCGATACGCAGTATTTT
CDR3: CSARDRTEFDTQYF

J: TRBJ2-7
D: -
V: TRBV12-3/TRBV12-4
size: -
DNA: TGTGCCAGCAGGGGACCCGCACGGAACGAGCAGTACTTC
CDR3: CASRGPARNEQYF

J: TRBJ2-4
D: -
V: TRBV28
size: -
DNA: TGTGCCAGCCTTGATCCGGCCAAAAACATTCAGTACTTC
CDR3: CASLDPAKNIQYF

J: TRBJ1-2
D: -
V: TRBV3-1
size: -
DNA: TGTGCCAGCGGCCAAGATATCAGCAACTATGGCTACACCTTC
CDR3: CASGQDISNYGYTF

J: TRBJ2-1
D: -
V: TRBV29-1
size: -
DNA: TGCAGCGTTGGACTTGGCTACCTCTCCTACAATGAGCAGTTCTTC
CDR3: CSVGLGYLSYNEQFF

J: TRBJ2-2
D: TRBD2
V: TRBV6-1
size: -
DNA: TGTGCCAGCGGAAAACTAGCGGGGGCGCCTAGCGGCACCGGGGAGCTGTTTTTT
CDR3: CASGKLAGAPSGTGELFF

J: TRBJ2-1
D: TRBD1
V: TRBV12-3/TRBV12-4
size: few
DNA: TGTGCCAGCAGTTTATGGGGACAGGGATACAATGAGCAGTTCTTC
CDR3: CASSLWGQGYNEQFF

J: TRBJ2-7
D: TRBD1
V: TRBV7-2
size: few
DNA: TGTGCCAGCAAACGGGACAGGGGATCCGAGCAGTACTTC
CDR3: CASKRDRGSEQYF

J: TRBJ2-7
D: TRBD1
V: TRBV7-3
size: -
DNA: TGTGCCAGCAGCCTCTCCGGGACAGGGACCCTCGATCGGTACTTC
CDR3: CASSLSGTGTLDRYF

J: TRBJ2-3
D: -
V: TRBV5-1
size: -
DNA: TGCGCCAGCAGCTTGTGGTTGGTGGATACGCAGTATTTT
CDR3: CASSLWLVDTQYF

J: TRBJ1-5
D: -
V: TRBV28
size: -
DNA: TGTGCCAGCAGTACCCAGACAGGACTCAATCAGCCCCAGCATTTT
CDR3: CASSTQTGLNQPQHF

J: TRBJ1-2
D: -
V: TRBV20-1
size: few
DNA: TGCAGTGCTAGGGTCCAGGCGAACAGAATCTTCAACTATGGCTACACCTTC
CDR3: CSARVQANRIFNYGYTF

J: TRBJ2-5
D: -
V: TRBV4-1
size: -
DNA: TGCGCCAGCAGCCAAGATCCGAGTTTCAATGAGCAGTACTTC
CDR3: CASSQDPSFNEQYF

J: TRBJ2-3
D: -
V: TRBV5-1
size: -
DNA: TGCGCCAGCAGCTTGGGGGGACGACCACCGGATACGCAGTATTTT
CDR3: CASSLGGRPPDTQYF

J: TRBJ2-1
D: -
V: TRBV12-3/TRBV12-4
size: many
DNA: TGTGCCAGCAGTCCTATAGGTGAGCAGTTCTTC
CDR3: CASSPIGEQFF

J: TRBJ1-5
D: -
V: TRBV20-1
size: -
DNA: TGCAGTGCTAGAGAAGGGCCCCAGGCGCCCCAGCATTTT
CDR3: CSAREGPQAPQHF

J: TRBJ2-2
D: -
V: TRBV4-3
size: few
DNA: TGCGCCAGCAGCCACCGCATTATCCAGCCAGGGGAGCTGTTTTTT
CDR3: CASSHRIIQPGELFF

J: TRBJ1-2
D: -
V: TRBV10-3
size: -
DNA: TGTGCCATCAGTGAGCCGGAGGGACACAACTATGGCTACACCTTC
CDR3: CAISEPEGHNYGYTF

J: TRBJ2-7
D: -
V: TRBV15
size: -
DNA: TGTGCCACCAGCGGACAGATCTCCTACGAGCAGTACTTC
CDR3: CATSGQISYEQYF

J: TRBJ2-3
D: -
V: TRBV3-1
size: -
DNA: TGTGCCAGCAGCCAAAGGTTCGGTTCTACTAGGATCAACACAGATACGCAGTATTTT
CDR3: CASSQRFGSTRINTDTQYF

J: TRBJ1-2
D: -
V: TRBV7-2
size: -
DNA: TGTGCCAGCAGCGAGGGTGACAGCCCCTACTATGGCTACACCTTC
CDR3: CASSEGDSPYYGYTF

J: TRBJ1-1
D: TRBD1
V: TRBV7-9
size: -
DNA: TGTGCCAGCAGCTTAGATGTTCGGACAGGGTTGAACACTGAAGCTTTCTTT
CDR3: CASSLDVRTGLNTEAFF

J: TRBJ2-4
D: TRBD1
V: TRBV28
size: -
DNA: TGTGCCAGCAGTTCACAGGGGGTAGCCAAAAACATTCAGTACTTC
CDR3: CASSSQGVAKNIQYF

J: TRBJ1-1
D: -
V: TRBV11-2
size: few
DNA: TGTGCCAGCAGCTTAGGCCTCCCCGGGGGAGCTTTCTTT
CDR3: CASSLGLPGGAFF

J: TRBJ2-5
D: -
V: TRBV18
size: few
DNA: TGTGCCAGCTCACCCCCGGGACACCAGACCCAGTACTTC
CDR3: CASSPPGHQTQYF

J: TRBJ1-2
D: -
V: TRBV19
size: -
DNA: TGTGCCAGTAGTATCGGGCACCGTGGCTACACCTTC
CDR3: CASSIGHRGYTF

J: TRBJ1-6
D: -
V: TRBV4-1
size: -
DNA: TGCGCCAGCAGCCCCTCGGGGTACGCTAATTCACCCCTCCACTTT
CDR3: CASSPSGYANSPLHF

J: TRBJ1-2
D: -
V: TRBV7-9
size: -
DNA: TGTGCCAGCAGCTCCAAACCCGGGACGCCGAGCTATGTCTACACCTTC
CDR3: CASSSKPGTPSYVYTF

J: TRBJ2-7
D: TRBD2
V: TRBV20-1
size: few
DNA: TGCAGTGCTAGAGCACTAGCGGGGGCTCCTCACCGTACCTCCTACAATGAGCAGTACTTC
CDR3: CSARALAGAPHRTSYNEQYF

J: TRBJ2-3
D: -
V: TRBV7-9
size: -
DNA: TGTGCCAGCAGCGCCCGGACAGTTGCAGATACGCAGTATTTT
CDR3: CASSARTVADTQYF

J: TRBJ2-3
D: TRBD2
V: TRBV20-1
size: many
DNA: TGCAGTGCTAGCGAAGCGGGGGGAACAGATACGCAGTATTTT
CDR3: CSASEAGGTDTQYF

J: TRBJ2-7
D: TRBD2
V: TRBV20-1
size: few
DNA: TGCAGTGCTACTACTAGCGGGGGGGCCTCGAACCACGAGCAGTACTTC
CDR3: CSATTSGGASNHEQYF

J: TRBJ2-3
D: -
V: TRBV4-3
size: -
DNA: TGCGCCAGCAGCCAACGTGAGACGGGCACGGATACGCAGTATTTT
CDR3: CASSQRETGTDTQYF

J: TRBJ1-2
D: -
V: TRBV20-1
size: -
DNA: TGCAGTGTCGGACCTTCCTATGGCTACACCTTC
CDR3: CSVGPSYGYTF

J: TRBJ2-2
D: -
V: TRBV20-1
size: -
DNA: TGCAGTGCTAGAGATCGGGGGAGGGGGACCGGGGAGCTGTTTTTT
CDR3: CSARDRGRGTGELFF

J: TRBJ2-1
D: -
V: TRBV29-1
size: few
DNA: TGCAGCGTTGGAGGTCAGGGGTGGTACAATGAGCAGTTCTTC
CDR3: CSVGGQGWYNEQFF

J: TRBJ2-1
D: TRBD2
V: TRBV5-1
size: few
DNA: TGCGCCAGCAGCCCCCAGGGGCGGGGGGGCTCGAATGAGCAGTTCTTC
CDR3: CASSPQGRGGSNEQFF

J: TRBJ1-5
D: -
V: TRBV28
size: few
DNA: TGTGCCAGCAGTTTACGGAGCGTGCCAGCGAATCAGCCCCAGCATTTT
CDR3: CASSLRSVPANQPQHF

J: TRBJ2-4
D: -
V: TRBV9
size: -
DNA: TGTGCCAGCAGCCCCTCGGGGGGCTCCTACGGGCAGTACTTC
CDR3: CASSPSGGSYGQYF

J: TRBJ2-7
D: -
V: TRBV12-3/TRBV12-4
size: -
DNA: TGTGCCAGTATGGGGACTGAATCCTACGAGCAGTACTTC
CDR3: CASMGTESYEQYF

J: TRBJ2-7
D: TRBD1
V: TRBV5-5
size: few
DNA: TGTGCCAGCAGCTTCACAGGGGGCAGGGACGAGCAGTACTTC
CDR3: CASSFTGGRDEQYF